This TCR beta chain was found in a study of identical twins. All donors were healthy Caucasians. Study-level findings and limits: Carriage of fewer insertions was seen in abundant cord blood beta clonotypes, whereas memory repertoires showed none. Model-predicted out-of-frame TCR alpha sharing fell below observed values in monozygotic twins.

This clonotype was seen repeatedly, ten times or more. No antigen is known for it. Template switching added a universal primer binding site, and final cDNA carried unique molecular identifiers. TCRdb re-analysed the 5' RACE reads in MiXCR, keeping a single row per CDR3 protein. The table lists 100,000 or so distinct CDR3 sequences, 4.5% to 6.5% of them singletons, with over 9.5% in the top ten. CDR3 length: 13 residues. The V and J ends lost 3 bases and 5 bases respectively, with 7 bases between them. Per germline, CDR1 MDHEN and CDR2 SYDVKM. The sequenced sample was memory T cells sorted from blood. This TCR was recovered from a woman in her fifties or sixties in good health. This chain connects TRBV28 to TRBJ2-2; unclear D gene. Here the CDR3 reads CASSFTTTGELFF. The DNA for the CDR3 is TGTGCCAGCAGTTTTACTACAACCGGGGAGCTGTTTTTT.